This TCR beta chain was identified during a study of monozygotic twins with inflammatory bowel disease. Study-level results: Repertoire similarity matched across concordant and discordant twins, perhaps owing to limited power. The analysis failed to separate different T cell subtypes.

TCRdb reanalyzed the 5' RACE reads and collapses them to one entry per CDR3 protein, without DNA. The table for this sample gives about 210,000 distinct CDR3 sequences. The CDR3 loop spans 15 amino acids. In the case of this clonotype: Its specificity is not known.

Input material: blood. The receptor was derived from a human donor with ulcerative colitis or Crohn's disease, or a healthy co-twin of an affected twin (not recorded which). The chain carries TRBV12-3 or TRBV12-4 and TRBJ2-7; TCRdb's assignment of TRBD1 cannot be checked, as there is no DNA. This CDR3 reads CASSADSPIPYEQYF.